Below are 13 T cell receptor beta chains sequenced from a single sample in a study of cytomegalovirus exposure and HLA in healthy donors. 13 Jbeta primers and 60 Vbeta primers were used for the PCR. The protocol was immunoSEQ multiplex PCR, while the TCRdb copy is restricted to in-frame clones and leaves out a portion. This sample has 110,000 to 150,000 clones, with 65% to 90% found just once. The sample consisted of PBMCs. Source of these receptors: a female donor in good health and CMV-seronegative.

This clone came up once. This chain uses TRBV19 with TRBJ2-1; 7 positions agree with TRBD2. Germline values: CDR1 LNHDA, CDR2 SQIVND (reference sequence). J gave up 2 bases and V 5 bases, and 12 bases lay outside the gene matches. This CDR3 spans 17 amino acids. The DNA of the CDR3 is TGTGCCAGTAGTTACCTAGCTGCGGGAGAGGCCTACAATGAGCAGTTCTTC. It specifies CASSYLAAGEAYNEQFF.

This clone was seen more than once but under ten times. V usage is TRBV7-2 and J usage is TRBJ1-1; D may be TRBD1 (5 bases). From germline, CDR1 is SGHTA and CDR2 FQGNSA. Trimming took off 4 bases at V and 4 bases at J, with 19 bases between the two ends. This CDR3 has 16 residues. CDR3 DNA: TGTGCCAGCAGCTACTACCAGGGTAAAGCGGGCACTGAAGCTTTCTTT. Its translation is CASSYYQGKAGTEAFF.

This chain connects TRBV28 to TRBJ2-3; a possible D gene is TRBD2 (6 bases). CDR1 MDHEN and CDR2 SYDVKM come from the germline V gene. V was shortened by 6 bases and J by 4 bases, with 17 bases between the two germline ends. There are 15 residues in the CDR3. The CDR3 nucleotides read TGTGCCAGCAGCCTCCAAGGAGGGGCTTCAGATACGCAGTATTTT. This encodes CASSLQGGASDTQYF.

The chain recombines TRBV9 with TRBJ1-2, with D unresolved. The V end lost 3 bases, the J end lost 2 bases, and 17 bases lay between the germline ends. CDR3 length equals 16 residues. CDR1 is SGDLS, CDR2 YYNGEE, per germline. In DNA form, the CDR3 reads TGTGCCAGCAGCGGAGGCCTAGAGGGCTCAAACTATGGCTACACCTTC. Translated, it gives CASSGGLEGSNYGYTF.

The chain carries TRBV5-1 and TRBJ1-1; 7 bases agree with TRBD1. CDR3 length: 14 amino acids. CDR1 and CDR2 from the germline V gene are SGHRS and YFSETQ. V gave up 3 bases and J gave up 1 base; unmatched junction bases: 3. The CDR3 coding sequence is TGCGCCAGCAGCTCCAGACAGGGGAACACTGAAGCTTTCTTT. Protein sequence: CASSSRQGNTEAFF.

The genes are TRBV27 and TRBJ2-5; TRBD1 aligns across 8 bases. With 3 bases clipped from V and 5 bases from J, the junction kept 5 bases outside the gene matches. The germline V gene has CDR1 MNHEY and CDR2 SMNVEV (reference sequence). This CDR3 comprises 14 residues. The CDR3 loop reads CASSFRAGGETQYF. The DNA for the CDR3 is TGTGCCAGCAGTTTTCGGGCAGGGGGCGAGACCCAGTACTTC.

The rearrangement links TRBV10-2 to TRBJ2-7, with TRBD2 matching 7 bases. CDR3 length: 14 amino acids. CDR1 is WSHSY, CDR2 SAAADI, per germline. The V segment lost 6 bases and the J segment 0 bases; nucleotides outside the gene matches: 5. The CDR3 coding sequence is TGCGCCAGCAGACCGGGACTACTCTCCTACGAGCAGTACTTC. Translating it yields CASRPGLLSYEQYF.

This chain links TRBV27 with TRBJ1-2; perhaps TRBD1 as D (5 bases). The CDR3 consists of 13 residues. In germline, CDR1 is MNHEY, CDR2 SMNVEV (reference sequence). Trimming removed 3 bases at V and 6 bases at J, with 11 bases between. The CDR3, as DNA: TGTGCCAGCAGTTTTATGATGGGGCATGGCTACACCTTC. Protein product: CASSFMMGHGYTF.

Remarks on this clone: Because it lacks the conserved phenylalanine or tryptophan at the end, this CDR3 is likely a read error. The chain is built from TRBV2 and TRBJ1-4, with D unclear. Trimming took 4 bases from V and 12 from J, leaving 18 bases between them. CDR3 length: 14 amino acids. Germline V gene data show CDR1 as SNHLY and CDR2 as FYNNEI. CDR3 bases: TGTGCCAGCAGTGCTAACAGTGTAATGAAAGAACTGTTTGTT. It yields the protein CASSANSVMKELFV.

This clone was recorded a few times. The gene calls are TRBV15 and TRBJ2-3, with no clear D. Germline V gene data show CDR1 as LNHNV and CDR2 as YYDKDF (reference sequence). V was pared by 5 bases and J by 6 bases, with 18 bases between. CDR3 length: 15 amino acids. DNA for the CDR3: TGTGCCACCAGCTCCCGACAAAATTTACGTGATACGCAGTATTTT. Translated: CATSSRQNLRDTQYF.

This chain uses TRBV14 with TRBJ2-7; D might be TRBD1 (5 bases). The V and J ends lost 7 bases and 4 bases respectively, with 11 bases between them. The CDR3 is 12 amino acids. The germline CDR1 and CDR2 sequences are SGHDN and FVKESK. DNA for the CDR3: TGTGCCAGCAACCCAAGACAGTACGAGCAGTACTTC. Its protein is CASNPRQYEQYF.

In its sample, this clone was seen a few times. The chain couples TRBV10-1 to TRBJ2-3; TRBD2 matches 11 bases. The CDR3 is made up of 15 amino acids. Germline CDR1 WNHNN, CDR2 SYGVQD (reference sequence). Trimming removed 6 bases from V and 4 bases from J; junction bases left unmatched: 6. In DNA form, the CDR3 reads TGCGCCAGCAGGTCACTAGCGGGAGAGTCAGATACGCAGTATTTT. Protein product: CASRSLAGESDTQYF.

This chain joins TRBV19 and TRBJ2-7; 7 bases match TRBD1. Trimming cost V 5 bases and J 3 bases; bases outside gene matches: 13. This CDR3 spans 16 amino acids. CDR1 LNHDA and CDR2 SQIVND come from the germline V gene (reference sequence). The CDR3 spells CASSPRWGRGSYEQYF. CDR3 DNA sequence: TGTGCCAGTAGTCCGCGGTGGGGCAGGGGGAGCTACGAGCAGTACTTC.